These T cell receptor beta chains were read from a single sample in a study of CD8+CD57+ T cells in acquired aplastic anemia. A single record per CDR3 protein comes from TCRdb applying MiXCR to the reads. The data hold about 190,000 distinct CDR3 sequences, with roughly 64% observed a single time. Input material: sorted CD4+, CD8+, or CD8+CD57+ T cells (not recorded which) from PBMCs. These receptors were taken from a human donor with severe aplastic anemia or a healthy control (not recorded which). CDR3s include the opening cysteine and the closing phenylalanine or tryptophan. The D gene is left open where the match is weak. Where a row states a size, it is once, few, many or the class of an expanded clone; other rows omit it.

abundance,d_gene,v_gene,j_gene,CDR3aa,CDR3nt
.,.,TRBV20-1,TRBJ2-1,CSARPHSAGDEQFF,TGCAGTGCTAGGCCCCATTCGGCAGGGGATGAGCAGTTCTTC
.,TRBD1,TRBV12-3/TRBV12-4,TRBJ1-2,CASRIGTGGNTF,TGTGCCAGCAGAATAGGGACAGGCGGGAACACCTTC
.,TRBD1,TRBV10-2,TRBJ2-7,CASRPRNRGYEQYF,TGCGCCAGCAGACCTAGGAACAGGGGATACGAGCAGTACTTC
.,.,TRBV7-9,TRBJ2-1,CASSFGRSSYNEQFF,TGTGCCAGCAGCTTCGGCAGGAGCTCCTACAATGAGCAGTTCTTC
once,.,TRBV20-1,TRBJ2-1,CSVKPGPAYNEQFF,TGCAGTGTTAAGCCGGGGCCGGCCTACAATGAGCAGTTCTTC
.,.,TRBV10-3,TRBJ1-5,CAISDRSGQPQHF,TGTGCCATCAGTGACAGGTCGGGACAGCCCCAGCATTTT
many,.,TRBV4-2,TRBJ1-6,CASSQGDRAPNSPLHF,TGTGCCAGCAGCCAAGGTGATAGGGCCCCTAATTCACCCCTCCACTTT
.,TRBD2,TRBV2,TRBJ2-7,CASSDTGLVGEQYF,TGTGCCAGCAGTGATACCGGACTAGTGGGCGAGCAGTACTTC
once,TRBD2,TRBV7-3,TRBJ2-7,CASSLIAGVEQYF,TGTGCCAGCAGCTTAATAGCGGGAGTCGAGCAGTACTTC
once,TRBD2,TRBV5-1,TRBJ2-7,CASSWGSGTYEQYF,TGCGCCAGCAGCTGGGGTAGCGGGACTTACGAGCAGTACTTC
.,TRBD2,TRBV7-2,TRBJ2-7,CASSQSGLVDEQYF,TGCGCCAGCAGCCAAAGCGGACTAGTGGACGAGCAGTACTTC
.,TRBD1,TRBV25-1,TRBJ1-2,CASSMTGGNYGYTF,TGTGCCAGCAGTATGACAGGGGGTAACTATGGCTACACCTTC
.,.,TRBV5-4,TRBJ2-5,CASSGRGAGQETQYF,TGTGCCAGCAGCGGGAGGGGGGCGGGGCAAGAGACCCAGTACTTC
many,.,TRBV2,TRBJ2-5,CASTLTWETQYF,TGTGCCAGCACACTGACCTGGGAGACCCAGTACTTC
.,TRBD2,TRBV15,TRBJ2-1,CATSRDWRGGHNEQFF,TGTGCCACCAGCAGAGATTGGCGGGGGGGCCACAATGAGCAGTTCTTC
.,.,TRBV29-1,TRBJ2-7,CSLAGFYEQYF,TGCAGCTTGGCCGGGTTCTACGAGCAGTACTTC
.,.,TRBV20-1,TRBJ2-7,CSARAGYEQYF,TGCAGTGCTAGAGCGGGCTACGAGCAGTACTTC
.,.,TRBV7-2,TRBJ2-5,CASSSSGTGETQYF,TGTGCCAGCAGCTCCTCGGGGACGGGAGAGACCCAGTACTTC
.,.,TRBV12-3/TRBV12-4,TRBJ2-5,CASSTRVETQYF,TGTGCCAGCAGCACCCGTGTGGAGACCCAGTACTTC
.,.,TRBV9,TRBJ2-4,CASSVATSGNIQYF,TGTGCCAGCAGCGTAGCCACTTCGGGGAACATTCAGTACTTC
.,TRBD1,TRBV20-1,TRBJ2-7,CSARSGTGVSYEQYF,TGCAGTGCCCGAAGTGGGACAGGTGTCTCCTACGAGCAGTACTTC
.,.,TRBV20-1,TRBJ2-3,CSARDGPTDTQYF,TGCAGTGCTAGAGATGGACCCACAGATACGCAGTATTTT